This T cell receptor (beta chain) appears in the sequencing data of a study of CD8+ T cells in alopecia areata. General study results and limits: Patients displayed less clarity in TCR sharing than mice, a finding possibly related to HLA. Sequencing of scalp samples also captures resident alphabeta T cells of normal skin.

Per the germline V gene, CDR1 is SQVTM and CDR2 is ANQGSEA. Trimming stripped 4 bases from V and 2 bases from J, with 12 bases between. The CDR3 has 14 amino acids. After isolation, RNA underwent reverse transcription to generate cDNA as the sequencing template. Assay: immunoSEQ multiplex PCR; the TCRdb copy retains only in-frame clones and omits some. The sample comprises 150,000 to 200,000 clones, approximately 56% of which are singletons, and roughly 14% rests with the top ten. Collected material from alopecia areata patients comprised lesional scalp punch biopsies and peripheral blood. Isolation of CD4+ and CD8+ T cells from PBMCs was achieved by sorting. This clone was counted a few times. The antigen is undetermined.

This sequence originates from a human donor with alopecia areata. The specimen was CD4+ T cells sorted from blood, collected at week 0. This chain connects TRBV29-1 to TRBJ1-5; TRBD1 is a possible D gene (5 bases). The CDR3 DNA reads as TGCAGCGTTGTGGATGGGGGGGGCAATCAGCCCCAGCATTTT. Translated, it gives CSVVDGGGNQPQHF.